These T cell receptor beta chains were read from a single sample in a study of early T cells in non-severe SARS-CoV-2 infection. TCRdb independently ran MiXCR on the 5' RACE reads; one entry per CDR3 protein. The table records about 60,000 distinct CDR3 sequences, roughly 18% of them present only once. This material consisted of whole blood, taken at baseline. These receptors were taken from an adult who was a healthcare worker with PCR-confirmed SARS-CoV-2 infection or an uninfected control (not recorded which). The conserved cysteine and the conserved F or W are not part of the CDR3 here. The D gene is left open where the match is weak.

D	V	J	CDR3
TRBD1	TRBV27	TRBJ1-5	ASSTDRGYQPQH
.	TRBV6-1	TRBJ1-1	ASSEIGVGTEAF
TRBD1	TRBV28	TRBJ1-5	ATEAPGQGINQPQH
.	TRBV30	TRBJ2-2	AWSVQVGELF
.	TRBV6-1	TRBJ2-7	ASGPSGTYEQY
.	TRBV3-1	TRBJ2-1	ASSQLNEQF
.	TRBV20-1	TRBJ1-1	SATPGGGNTEAF
TRBD2	TRBV7-8	TRBJ2-3	ASSLGRGSADTQY
TRBD2	TRBV29-1	TRBJ2-3	STQRGATDTQY
.	TRBV3-1	TRBJ2-7	ASSQLGIYEQY
.	TRBV30	TRBJ1-1	AWSVLLNTEAF
.	TRBV4-1	TRBJ2-3	ASSQAPAKHTDTQY
.	TRBV7-2	TRBJ2-7	ASSPNIAPLEQY
TRBD1	TRBV20-1	TRBJ2-7	SARANLGQGVSEQY
TRBD1	TRBV12-3/TRBV12-4	TRBJ1-4	ASSLGQGISEKLF
TRBD1	TRBV30	TRBJ2-5	AWNTGGAEAKTQY
TRBD2	TRBV19	TRBJ2-3	ASSMAASGPADTQY
.	TRBV28	TRBJ1-2	ASSLAAGNYGYT
.	TRBV5-1	TRBJ1-6	ASSLGQGNSPLH
.	TRBV30	TRBJ1-2	AWSHRGSGYT
TRBD2	TRBV3-1	TRBJ2-2	ASSQGARGGEHTGELF
.	TRBV9	TRBJ2-3	ASSVAARSTDTQY
.	TRBV7-6	TRBJ2-7	ASSLSGTEQY
.	TRBV7-9	TRBJ2-7	ASTIAGNSYEQY
TRBD2	TRBV27	TRBJ2-3	ASSPPGLAGADTQY
TRBD2	TRBV5-4	TRBJ2-7	ASSYGGLAGEPEQY
.	TRBV28	TRBJ1-4	ASKQRNEKLF
.	TRBV7-9	TRBJ2-5	ASSLASGEVETQY
.	TRBV27	TRBJ2-2	ASSLSLGTRTGELF
.	TRBV4-1	TRBJ2-7	ASSLGDEQY
.	TRBV29-1	TRBJ2-4	SVSDRRKNIQY
TRBD1	TRBV12-3/TRBV12-4	TRBJ1-1	ASSLPGTGGTEAF
TRBD1	TRBV7-2	TRBJ2-2	ASSPQGQLSGELF
TRBD1	TRBV5-5	TRBJ2-5	ASSMQPGQGGETQY
.	TRBV12-3/TRBV12-4	TRBJ2-7	ASSLRRRAYEQY
TRBD1	TRBV18	TRBJ1-2	ASSPLGEGQGNYGYT
.	TRBV6-1	TRBJ2-3	ASRVQRSTDTQY
.	TRBV7-2	TRBJ2-2	ASSLVRIPNTGELF
TRBD2	TRBV29-1	TRBJ2-7	SAGRGVGYEQY
TRBD1	TRBV29-1	TRBJ1-4	SGLGTGAAPGEKLF
.	TRBV5-1	TRBJ2-7	ASSRDGISYEQY
.	TRBV10-2	TRBJ1-6	ASSESSVGDSPLH
TRBD1	TRBV27	TRBJ1-2	ASSLTGGQSGYT
.	TRBV7-2	TRBJ2-7	ASSLAQTYEQY
TRBD1	TRBV7-8	TRBJ2-5	ASSFPGGYQETQY
.	TRBV4-3	TRBJ2-1	ASSQVLYNEQF
.	TRBV30	TRBJ1-5	AWSVFGNQPQH
.	TRBV14	TRBJ1-1	ASSHSGENTEAF
.	TRBV12-3/TRBV12-4	TRBJ1-5	ASRNSREGGNQPQH
.	TRBV7-6	TRBJ1-1	ASSFQENTEAF
.	TRBV20-1	TRBJ2-7	SARRARASYEQY
.	TRBV18	TRBJ2-1	ASSPGSSSYNEQF
.	TRBV7-9	TRBJ1-4	ASSLGFTLANEKLF
TRBD2	TRBV20-1	TRBJ2-1	SARDPTSGGEQF
.	TRBV7-2	TRBJ2-6	ASSLATGANVLT
TRBD1	TRBV20-1	TRBJ1-6	SARPADRGTGSPLH
.	TRBV28	TRBJ1-1	ASSPSLDGRYGAF